These 18 T cell receptor beta chains originate from one sample sequenced in a study of T-cell reconstitution after alpha-beta-depleted transplantation in children. Unique molecular identifiers were incorporated into the prepared TCRbeta library. Each CDR3 protein is one row after TCRdb ran MiXCR on the PCR reads. Here the sample spans 210,000 or so distinct CDR3 sequences, 8% to 9.5% being singletons. The sequencing here drew on PBMCs from the stem cell graft donor, taken from the stem cell graft. Receptor source: a human donor who donated a stem cell graft to a child with acute lymphoblastic leukemia.

This chain joins TRBV29-1 and TRBJ2-1, with TRBD2 identical over 7 bases. This CDR3 has 15 residues. Trimming cost V 4 bases and J 2 bases; bases outside gene matches: 8. From germline, CDR1 is SQVTM and CDR2 ANQGSEA. CDR3 in amino acids: CSVAGTGGAYNEQFF. In DNA, the CDR3 is TGCAGCGTTGCTGGGACGGGGGGTGCCTACAATGAGCAGTTCTTC.

This clonotype came up many times. This chain uses TRBV7-8 with TRBJ2-3; 7 bases are shared with TRBD2. Germline assignment: CDR1 SGHVS and CDR2 FQNEAQ. With 4 bases clipped from V and 0 bases from J, the junction kept 7 bases outside the gene matches. This CDR3 contains 16 residues. As DNA, the CDR3 is TGTGCCAGCAGCTCTCCCCTAGCGGCTAGCACAGATACGCAGTATTTT. Encoded protein: CASSSPLAASTDTQYF. The full variable domain, its missing parts supplied by reference TRBV7-8 and TRBJ2-3, is GAGVSQSPRYKVAKRGQDVALRCDPISGHVSLFWYQQALGQGPEFLTYFQNEAQLDKSGLPSDRFFAERPEGSVSTLKIQRTQQEDSAVYLCASSSPLAASTDTQYFGPGTRLTVL.

This clonotype was detected a few times. The V gene is TRBV5-1, the J gene TRBJ2-3, with D possibly being TRBD2 (5 bases). The CDR3 contains 13 residues. Germline CDR1 reads SGHRS; CDR2 reads YFSETQ. Trimming shortened V by 4 bases and J by 5 bases, and 11 bases separated the two germline ends. The CDR3 sequence: CASSALAGDTQYF. The CDR3 DNA reads as TGCGCCAGCAGCGCCCTAGCTGGAGATACGCAGTATTTT.

This clonotype occurred a few times. The V and J genes are TRBV27 and TRBJ1-6; TRBD1 agrees at 7 bases. V was clipped by 4 bases and J by 9 bases; unmatched bases: 9. The germline V gene encodes CDR1 MNHEY and CDR2 SMNVEV (reference sequence). This CDR3 contains 15 residues. The DNA for the CDR3 is TGTGCCAGCAGTTCGACCCCGACAGGGAGTTCACCCCTCCACTTT. This translates into CASSSTPTGSSPLHF.

The chain carries TRBV7-9 and TRBJ1-2, with D tentatively TRBD1 (6 bases). The CDR3 has 15 residues. Germline V lookup: CDR1 SEHNR, CDR2 FQNEAQ (reference sequence). V gave up 4 bases and J gave up 8 bases, with 20 bases separating them. CDR3 sequence (DNA): TGTGCCAGCAGCTCCCGGACAGAGGGGAAACGAGGCTACACCTTC. It is translated as CASSSRTEGKRGYTF.

The chain links TRBV5-1 to TRBJ2-1; 8 positions agree with TRBD1. The CDR3 covers 15 residues. Germline trimming cut 2 bases from V and 2 bases from J; bases unmatched to any gene: 3. CDR1 is SGHRS and CDR2 is YFSETQ in the germline V gene. Written as DNA, the CDR3 is TGCGCCAGCAGCTTCGGACAGGGAGCCTACAATGAGCAGTTCTTC. Protein product: CASSFGQGAYNEQFF.

This clonotype was observed a few times. The CDR3 DNA reads as TGTGGAACAGGTTATTCGGAGACCCAGTACTTC. Protein sequence: CGTGYSETQYF. The chain combines TRBV2 with TRBJ2-5; tentative D call: TRBD1 (5 bases). The CDR3 runs 11 residues. Germline assignment: CDR1 SNHLY and CDR2 FYNNEI.

The chain combines TRBV27 with TRBJ2-3, with 7 bases matching TRBD2. J was trimmed by 6 bases and V by 1 base; bases with no gene match: 4. The CDR3 totals 14 residues. Germline V CDR1 and CDR2: MNHEY, SMNVEV (reference sequence). CDR3 nucleotides: TGTGCCAGCAGTTTATGGGAGGGGACGGATACGCAGTATTTT. This codes for CASSLWEGTDTQYF.

The J gene is TRBJ2-7, the V gene TRBV7-9; no clear D gene. The CDR3 consists of 14 residues. Germline V gene sequence: CDR1 SEHNR, CDR2 FQNEAQ (reference sequence). V dropped 6 bases and J dropped 6 bases, with 18 bases sitting between them. The CDR3 nucleotides are TGTGCCAGCAGTCCTCTGGTTGAGGCCCCCGAGCAGTACTTC. Protein sequence: CASSPLVEAPEQYF.

This chain joins TRBV11-2 and TRBJ1-1, with D possibly TRBD1 on 5 matching bases. Between the trimmed V and J ends, which lost 5 bases and 6 bases, there was a span of 16 bases. Germline V gene sequence: CDR1 SGHAT, CDR2 FQNNGV. The CDR3 covers 14 residues. CDR3 sequence (DNA): TGTGCCAGCAGCGTATCTTCCGGGACGCCTGAAGCTTTCTTT. This codes for CASSVSSGTPEAFF.

This clonotype was recorded many times. The chain uses TRBV6-2 or TRBV6-3 and TRBJ1-5; 11 bases fit TRBD1. This CDR3 is built from 16 residues. The V segment lost 2 bases and the J segment 1 base; nucleotides outside the gene matches: 1. Germline assignment: CDR1 MNHEY and CDR2 SVGEGT. CDR3 sequence reads: CASSYGQGASNQPQHF. CDR3 DNA sequence: TGTGCCAGCAGTTACGGACAGGGGGCCAGCAATCAGCCCCAGCATTTT.

This clonotype has at least ten counts. V usage is TRBV27 and J usage is TRBJ1-5, with TRBD1 as a possible D gene (5 bases). The CDR3 is made up of 14 amino acids. The germline V gene has CDR1 MNHEY and CDR2 SMNVEV (reference sequence). With 3 bases removed from V and 11 bases from J, the gap between germline ends came to 17 bases. Here the CDR3 DNA reads TGTGCCAGCAGTTTTAATTGGGGCATAGGGACCCAGCATTTT. It codes for CASSFNWGIGTQHF.

The genes are TRBV5-6 and TRBJ2-7, with TRBD1 identical over 9 bases. J lost 4 bases, V lost 4 bases, and 12 bases had no gene match. This CDR3 spans 16 amino acids. Germline-derived CDR1 and CDR2 are SGHDT and YYEEEE. The CDR3 region has the DNA TGTGCCAGCAGCCAGGGACAGGGTGTCGGATCGTACGAGCAGTACTTC. The encoded protein is CASSQGQGVGSYEQYF.

The sample holds many counts of this clonotype. This chain joins TRBV3-1 and TRBJ2-3; 12 bases are shared with TRBD2. Germline CDR1 and CDR2: LGHDT and YNNKEL (reference sequence). The CDR3 contains 18 residues. The junction had 8 bases not matched to a gene; V was cut back by 0 bases and J by 4 bases. The CDR3 DNA reads TGTGCCAGCAGCCAAGAACTAGCGGGGGGCCCAGGCCCAGATACGCAGTATTTT. Its protein product is CASSQELAGGPGPDTQYF.

This clonotype was seen a few times. The chain is built from TRBV5-1 and TRBJ2-5, with D possibly being TRBD2 (7 bases). Germline V gives CDR1 SGHRS, CDR2 YFSETQ. Trimming stripped 3 bases from V and 1 base from J, with 13 bases between. This CDR3 comprises 15 residues. This CDR3 reads CASSSERDTQETQYF. The CDR3 coding sequence is TGCGCCAGCAGCTCCGAGCGGGACACCCAAGAGACCCAGTACTTC.

This clonotype was detected only a few times. This chain connects TRBV27 to TRBJ2-1; TRBD2 might be the D (5 bases). Germline CDR1 and CDR2: MNHEY and SMNVEV (reference sequence). The germline V and J ends were trimmed by 6 bases and 8 bases, with 14 bases remaining between them. CDR3 length: 13 amino acids. CDR3 nucleotide sequence: TGTGCCAGCAGCGTAACCGGGGTGCATGAGCAGTTCTTC. Translated: CASSVTGVHEQFF.

The rearrangement uses TRBV20-1 and TRBJ2-4; TRBD2 might be the D (6 bases). There are 17 residues in the CDR3. The V gene lost 5 bases and the J gene lost 0 bases, with 20 bases spanning the gap. Germline values: CDR1 DFQATT, CDR2 SNEGSKA (reference sequence). The DNA for the CDR3 is TGCAGTGCTTGGGGCCGCGGGCGGGGCATAGCCAAAAACATTCAGTACTTC. Protein sequence: CSAWGRGRGIAKNIQYF.

This clonotype was seen ten or more times. This chain links TRBV3-1 with TRBJ2-7, with D possibly being TRBD2 (6 bases). The germline CDR1 and CDR2 sequences are LGHDT and YNNKEL (reference sequence). V lost 1 base and J 3 bases, leaving 13 bases between the germline ends. This CDR3 spans 15 amino acids. The CDR3 here is CASSQAAGSGYEQYF. CDR3 coding DNA: TGTGCCAGCAGCCAAGCGGCGGGGAGTGGCTACGAGCAGTACTTC.